The 19 T cell receptor beta chains below were found in one sample sequenced in a study of identical twins (dated by TCRdb to about 2016). Library generation was performed with 5' RACE. Sequencing was carried out with an Illumina HiSeq 2000. TCRdb passed the public sequencing reads through fastp at Q25 and MiXCR, retaining productive beta sequences. For every CDR3 protein sequence, its rows merge into one entry that carries the most common genes and DNA. This sample has approximately 700,000 distinct CDR3 sequences in its table, and approximately 6.1% of those were observed once. The top ten hold approximately 2% of the sample. Sequencing input: naive T cells sorted from blood. The sample's cell subset or site label is to be understood as: cells isolated with a human naive T-cell isolation kit. The origin of the receptors is a young man in good health.

This chain joins TRBV6-5 and TRBJ2-1; tentatively, D is TRBD1 (6 bases). Trimming shortened V by 0 bases and J by 8 bases, and 8 bases separated the two germline ends. The germline CDR1 and CDR2 sequences are MNHEY and SVGAGI. The CDR3 totals 13 residues. CDR3 DNA sequence: TGTGCCAGCAGTTACTCACAGGGCTATGAGCAGTTCTTC. Translating gives CASSYSQGYEQFF.

This clonotype was recorded at least ten times. The CDR3 nucleotides are TGTGCCAGCAGCGTAGATAGTGAGCAGTTCTTC. The encoded protein is CASSVDSEQFF. J is TRBJ2-1 and V is TRBV9; D gene ambiguous. CDR3 length equals 11 residues. Germline CDR1 reads SGDLS; CDR2 reads YYNGEE. The V end was cut by 0 bases, the J end by 9 bases, with 4 bases between.

In its sample, this clonotype was seen a few times. The chain employs TRBV25-1 and TRBJ2-7; a possible D gene is TRBD2 (5 bases). Germline V CDR1 and CDR2: MGHDK, SYGVNS. The CDR3 runs 14 residues. V was clipped by 7 bases and J by 0 bases, with 13 bases between them. CDR3 sequence reads: CASTPRGHSYEQYF. DNA of the CDR3: TGTGCCAGCACCCCCCGCGGGCACTCCTACGAGCAGTACTTC.

This clonotype showed up many times. The V call is TRBV9, the J call TRBJ2-7; 7 nucleotides agree with TRBD2. The trim removed 4 bases at V and 2 bases at J, leaving 9 bases unmatched. Germline V gene lookup returns CDR1 SGDLS and CDR2 YYNGEE. The CDR3 consists of 15 residues. CDR3 DNA sequence: TGTGCCAGCAGCCCCTCCCGCGGGAGACCCTACGAGCAGTACTTC. This gives the protein CASSPSRGRPYEQYF.

This chain links TRBV6-4 with TRBJ1-6; tentatively, D is TRBD1 (5 bases). This CDR3 comprises 13 residues. Trimming shortened V by 5 bases and J by 10 bases, and 12 bases separated the two germline ends. Per the germline V gene, CDR1 is MRHNA and CDR2 is SNTAGT. The CDR3 sequence is CASSRDPKSPLHF. The CDR3 DNA follows: TGTGCCAGCAGTCGGGACCCGAAATCACCCCTCCACTTT.

This clonotype appeared a few times. The rearrangement links TRBV20-1 to TRBJ2-3; no clear D. The germline V gene encodes CDR1 DFQATT and CDR2 SNEGSKA (reference sequence). The CDR3 sequence is 14 residues long. Trimming stripped 3 bases from V and 0 bases from J, with 10 bases between. CDR3 in amino acids: CSARAPLSTDTQYF. The DNA for the CDR3 is TGCAGTGCTAGGGCCCCTCTTAGCACAGATACGCAGTATTTT.

This clonotype was seen many times. The rearrangement joins TRBV5-1 to TRBJ1-4, with TRBD1 matching over 8 bases. This CDR3 has 15 residues. Germline V gene lookup returns CDR1 SGHRS and CDR2 YFSETQ. The junction had 9 bases not matched to a gene; V was cut back by 4 bases and J by 7 bases. The CDR3 nucleotides are TGCGCCAGCAGCACCTTGACAGGGGAGAGTGAAAAACTGTTTTTT. Translated, it gives CASSTLTGESEKLFF. Full variable domain (outside the CDR3, taken from reference TRBV5-1 and TRBJ1-4): KAGVTQTPRYLIKTRGQQVTLSCSPISGHRSVSWYQQTPGQGLQFLFEYFSETQRNKGNFPGRFSGRQFSNSRSEMNVSTLELGDSALYLCASSTLTGESEKLFFGSGTQLSVL.

This clonotype was detected ten times or more. The rearrangement uses TRBV10-3 and TRBJ2-7, with 12 bases lining up with TRBD2. The CDR3 spans 13 residues. J was trimmed by 4 bases and V by 11 bases; bases with no gene match: 6. Germline assignment: CDR1 ENHRY and CDR2 SYGVKD. The CDR3 spells CASQTSGSYEQYF. CDR3 in DNA: TGTGCCTCCCAGACTAGCGGGAGTTACGAGCAGTACTTC.

The rearrangement links TRBV18 to TRBJ2-7; 11 bases align to TRBD2. Germline values: CDR1 KGHSH, CDR2 LQKENI. The CDR3 covers 18 residues. The J segment lost 2 bases and the V segment lost 3 bases, leaving 12 bases of the junction unmatched. The CDR3 sequence is CASSPSRLAGLRTYEQYF. As DNA, the CDR3 is TGTGCCAGCTCACCGTCCCGACTAGCGGGACTCCGGACCTACGAGCAGTACTTC.

This clonotype was found a few times. The chain is built from TRBV7-9 and TRBJ2-7; 8 nucleotides align to TRBD1. There are 16 residues in the CDR3. Trimming removed 5 bases from V and 1 base from J; junction bases left unmatched: 10. The V gene's germline CDR1 is SEHNR and CDR2 FQNEAQ (reference sequence). This CDR3 is CASSPRTGPYSYEQYF. The CDR3 nucleotides are TGTGCCAGCAGCCCCAGGACAGGGCCCTATTCCTACGAGCAGTACTTC.

This clonotype was found many times. The V gene is TRBV12-3 or TRBV12-4, the J gene TRBJ2-4; no reliable D call. This CDR3 region has 11 residues. V was clipped by 3 bases and J by 6 bases, with 3 bases between them. This CDR3 reads CASSFRNIQYF. DNA of the CDR3: TGTGCCAGCAGTTTCCGAAACATTCAGTACTTC.

This clonotype was recorded at least ten times. This chain joins TRBV6-5 and TRBJ1-1; a possible D gene is TRBD1 (6 bases). Germline loops: CDR1 MNHEY, CDR2 SVGAGI. The CDR3 covers 15 residues. V lost 2 bases to trimming and J lost 5 bases, with 15 bases between them. CDR3 coding DNA: TGTGCCAGCAGTTACGGGCAGGGAAGGGGGACTGAAGCTTTCTTT. This codes for CASSYGQGRGTEAFF.

The chain has TRBV28 and TRBJ2-1, with 10 bases identical to TRBD2. Germline V CDR1 and CDR2: MDHEN, SYDVKM. Germline trimming cut 5 bases from V and 5 bases from J; bases unmatched to any gene: 18. The CDR3 is 19 amino acids. Here the CDR3 DNA reads TGTGCCAGCAGTGAGACCATACTAGCGGGGAAGAGTAGGGACAATGAGCAGTTCTTC. Translation: CASSETILAGKSRDNEQFF.

The CDR3 sequence is CASSLGTGKEQLFF. The CDR3 DNA sequence: TGTGCCAGCAGCTTAGGGACAGGGAAGGAGCAACTGTTTTTT. The rearrangement uses TRBV7-9 and TRBJ1-4; 8 bases are shared with TRBD1. With V trimmed by 1 base and J by 12 bases, 7 bases remained unmatched. Per germline, CDR1 SEHNR and CDR2 FQNEAQ (reference sequence). The CDR3 runs to 14 residues.

The chain recombines TRBV15 with TRBJ2-6; D is perhaps TRBD1 or TRBD2 (5 bases each). Trimming took off 0 bases at V and 0 bases at J, with 12 bases between the two ends. This CDR3 region has 18 residues. CDR1 LNHNV and CDR2 YYDKDF come from the germline V gene (reference sequence). This chain's CDR3 is CATSRDLGADSGANVLTF. DNA of the CDR3: TGTGCCACCAGCAGAGATCTCGGGGCGGACTCTGGGGCCAACGTCCTGACTTTC.

This clonotype was recorded at least ten times. This CDR3 is CSVRGASDYGYTF. CDR3 bases: TGCAGCGTCCGTGGGGCATCAGACTATGGCTACACCTTC. V and J are TRBV29-1 and TRBJ1-2; maybe TRBD1 (5 bases). Germline CDR1 is SQVTM and CDR2 is ANQGSEA. V dropped 6 bases and J dropped 3 bases, with 14 bases sitting between them. The CDR3 has 13 residues.

Many counts were recorded for this clonotype. The rearrangement joins TRBV25-1 to TRBJ2-2; D remains unclear. The CDR3 sequence is 16 residues long. The germline gives CDR1 MGHDK, CDR2 SYGVNS. Trimming took 6 bases from V and 0 from J, leaving 14 bases between them. In nucleotides, the CDR3 is TGTGCCAGCAGGGGCCCAGGCGACGCGAACACCGGGGAGCTGTTTTTT. This encodes CASRGPGDANTGELFF.

This clonotype was seen a few times. The rearrangement links TRBV3-1 to TRBJ2-1; D gene ambiguous. CDR3 length: 13 residues. Germline lookup yields CDR1 LGHDT and CDR2 YNNKEL (reference sequence). Deletions cut 4 bases from V and 7 bases from J, with 11 bases between. DNA for the CDR3: TGTGCCAGCAGCCCCTTATCATTGAATGAGCAGTTCTTC. Translating it yields CASSPLSLNEQFF.

This clonotype has a count of ten or more. This rearrangement joins TRBV7-9 to TRBJ1-5; no reliable D call. This CDR3 comprises 15 residues. The V gene lost 4 bases and the J gene lost 4 bases, with 14 bases spanning the gap. Germline lookup yields CDR1 SEHNR and CDR2 FQNEAQ (reference sequence). CDR3 sequence reads: CASSSQKTPNQPQHF. In nucleotides, the CDR3 is TGTGCCAGCAGCTCGCAAAAGACACCGAATCAGCCCCAGCATTTT.